The 26 T cell receptor beta chains below come from one sample, sequenced in a study of T-cell memory formation after mild COVID-19. MiXCR was run by TCRdb on the 5' RACE reads, yielding one entry per CDR3 protein. The top ten hold roughly 27% of the sample, which has some 110,000 distinct CDR3 sequences, roughly an eighth seen once. The material sequenced was PBMCs or a T cell subset sorted from them (not recorded which). Receptor source: an adult woman who had mild COVID-19 (a few samples of this study predate the infection). Cell type and time point are not known.

The rearrangement uses TRBV12-3 or TRBV12-4 and TRBJ2-7; D gene uncertain. V lost 3 bases and J lost 5, with 14 bases in between. The CDR3 has 14 residues. CDR3 sequence reads: CASSLGPKSHEQYF. CDR3 bases: TGTGCCAGCAGTTTGGGCCCCAAATCACACGAGCAGTACTTC.

The chain employs TRBV9 and TRBJ1-5; D unclear. Germline loops: CDR1 SGDLS, CDR2 YYNGEE. With 0 bases removed from V and 0 bases from J, the gap between germline ends came to 4 bases. CDR3 length: 14 amino acids. In DNA, the CDR3 is TGTGCCAGCAGCGTAGACAGTAGCAATCAGCCCCAGCATTTT. Translated: CASSVDSSNQPQHF.

About this clonotype itself: At one end the junction does not follow the germline gene, possibly because of a read error. The gene calls are TRBV15 and TRBJ2-5, with 7 bases lining up with TRBD1. Germline CDR1 LNHNV, CDR2 YYDKDF (reference sequence). The CDR3 has 13 residues. The CDR3: CDTRPTGEETQYF. DNA for the CDR3: TGTGACACCAGACCTACAGGGGAAGAGACCCAGTACTTC.

This clonotype turned up a few times. The V call is TRBV11-3, the J call TRBJ2-3; TRBD2 matches at 11 bases. Germline V gives CDR1 SGHNT, CDR2 YENEEA. J was trimmed by 4 bases and V by 5 bases; bases with no gene match: 8. The CDR3 totals 16 residues. CDR3 residues: CASSQYLAGGPDTQYF. The CDR3 region has the DNA TGTGCCAGCAGCCAGTACTTAGCGGGGGGGCCAGATACGCAGTATTTT.

The chain recombines TRBV2 with TRBJ2-3, with D possibly being TRBD1 (6 bases). The germline gives CDR1 SNHLY, CDR2 FYNNEI. Trimming removed 5 bases from V and 4 bases from J, with 37 bases in between. The CDR3 extends over 22 amino acids. CDR3 coding DNA: TGTGCCAGCAGTACCCTTCTCGGGGCAGGGGTCCTGAGTGCCTTGTTGGCAGATACGCAGTATTTT. Its translation: CASSTLLGAGVLSALLADTQYF.

The rearrangement links TRBV25-1 to TRBJ1-1; no reliable D call. V lost 1 base and J lost 1, with 7 bases in between. This CDR3 has 14 residues. Germline V lookup: CDR1 MGHDK, CDR2 SYGVNS. The CDR3 is CASSEFGKNTEAFF. The CDR3, as DNA: TGTGCCAGCAGTGAATTTGGAAAGAACACTGAAGCTTTCTTT.

In this sample, this clonotype turned up many times. In DNA, the CDR3 is TGCAGTGCTAGAGATTCCGGGAGAGACACCGGGGAGCTGTTTTTT. Translated: CSARDSGRDTGELFF. The chain joins TRBV20-1 to TRBJ2-2; TRBD2 is a possible D gene (6 bases). This CDR3 contains 15 residues. V was cut by 0 bases and J by 3 bases, with 11 bases left in between. CDR1 is DFQATT, CDR2 SNEGSKA, per germline (reference sequence).

This clonotype has just a few counts. The V call is TRBV15, the J call TRBJ2-3; D ambiguous. This CDR3 region has 16 residues. Germline CDR1 LNHNV, CDR2 YYDKDF (reference sequence). V was shortened by 2 bases and J by 0 bases, with 12 bases between the two germline ends. The CDR3 here is CATSRTRLTSTDTQYF. The DNA of the CDR3 is TGTGCCACCAGCAGAACCCGCCTCACTAGCACAGATACGCAGTATTTT.

This clonotype was seen repeatedly, ten times or more. The gene calls are TRBV7-9 and TRBJ2-1; tentatively, D is TRBD1 (5 bases). Germline loops: CDR1 SEHNR, CDR2 FQNEAQ (reference sequence). CDR3 length: 18 residues. V was cut by 4 bases and J by 0 bases, with 19 bases left in between. The CDR3 loop is CASSSPGVWGSSYNEQFF. CDR3 DNA sequence: TGTGCCAGCAGCTCCCCGGGCGTGTGGGGCAGCTCCTACAATGAGCAGTTCTTC.

The V gene is TRBV9, the J gene TRBJ2-1, with 10 bases lining up with TRBD2. Germline assignment: CDR1 SGDLS and CDR2 YYNGEE. The CDR3 sequence is 17 residues long. V trimming: 0 bases; J trimming: 4 bases; junction bases outside the gene matches: 7. The CDR3 is CASSVAGLAEMYNEQFF. In DNA, the CDR3 is TGTGCCAGCAGCGTAGCTGGACTAGCGGAGATGTACAATGAGCAGTTCTTC.

This clonotype was recorded a few times. This chain joins TRBV4-1 and TRBJ2-7; no definite D call. The germline V and J ends were trimmed by 2 bases and 6 bases, with 11 bases remaining between them. The length of the CDR3 is 13 residues. The germline gives CDR1 MGHRA, CDR2 YSYEKL. The CDR3: CASSQLGIGEQYF. CDR3 nucleotides: TGCGCCAGCAGCCAACTTGGGATAGGCGAGCAGTACTTC.

This clonotype was seen a few times. V and J are TRBV2 and TRBJ2-3, with 10 bases fitting TRBD1. V dropped 2 bases and J dropped 4; count of bases not matched to a gene: 9. Per the germline V gene, CDR1 is SNHLY and CDR2 is FYNNEI. The CDR3 consists of 17 residues. The CDR3 coding sequence is TGTGCCAGCAGTGAAACGATAAGGACAGGGGGACCAGATACGCAGTATTTT. As protein: CASSETIRTGGPDTQYF.

The rearrangement links TRBV19 to TRBJ1-6, with D possibly TRBD1 on 6 matching bases. This CDR3 region has 14 residues. Trimming pared 5 bases from V and 7 bases from J, leaving 12 bases between. CDR1 LNHDA and CDR2 SQIVND come from the germline V gene (reference sequence). CDR3 residues: CASSDGQTNSPLHF. For the CDR3, the DNA is TGTGCCAGTAGTGATGGACAGACAAATTCACCCCTCCACTTT.

CDR3 residues: CASCGYNEQFF. CDR3 in DNA: TGTGCCAGCTGTGGTTACAATGAGCAGTTCTTC. This sequence joins TRBV6-1 and TRBJ2-1; unclear D gene. This CDR3 is 11 amino acids long. Deletions cut 8 bases from V and 4 bases from J, with 6 bases between. Germline values: CDR1 MNHNS, CDR2 SASEGT.

Ten or more counts support this clonotype. DNA of the CDR3: TGTGCCACCAGTGATTGGGAACAGGGGCCCCGCGGCACCGGGGAGCTGTTTTTT. Translating it yields CATSDWEQGPRGTGELFF. This sequence joins TRBV24-1 and TRBJ2-2, with 7 bases identical to TRBD1. CDR1 KGHDR and CDR2 SFDVKD come from the germline V gene. CDR3 length: 18 residues. The ends lost 2 bases at V and 4 bases at J; junction bases unmatched: 12.

The gene calls are TRBV13 and TRBJ2-3; D may be TRBD2 (5 bases). Germline assignment: CDR1 PRHDT and CDR2 FYEKMQ (reference sequence). Trimming cost V 0 bases and J 6 bases, with 10 bases left between them. The CDR3 is 14 amino acids. CDR3 protein: CASSLGLASDTQYF. The CDR3 bases are TGTGCCAGCAGCTTAGGCCTAGCCAGCGATACGCAGTATTTT.

The chain links TRBV5-6 to TRBJ2-1; D call uncertain. This CDR3 is built from 14 residues. The germline V and J ends were trimmed by 5 bases and 4 bases, with 13 bases remaining between them. Looked up from germline, CDR1 is SGHDT and CDR2 is YYEEEE. The CDR3 DNA reads as TGTGCCAGCAGGGACGGGCTGGGTTACAATGAGCAGTTCTTC. This gives the protein CASRDGLGYNEQFF.

This clonotype was counted only a few times. In DNA, the CDR3 is TGTGCCAGCAGTGCCGGCTTTCAAGAGACCCAGTACTTC. This sequence encodes CASSAGFQETQYF. V gene TRBV12-3 or TRBV12-4 combines with J gene TRBJ2-5; no clear D. This CDR3 region has 13 residues. The V gene lost 5 bases and the J gene lost 2 bases, with 9 bases spanning the gap.

A few counts support this clonotype. The chain recombines TRBV4-3 with TRBJ2-1; 10 bases align to TRBD2. CDR1 and CDR2 (germline): LGHNA, YSLEER. Trimming at V came to 4 bases and at J to 5 bases, leaving 8 bases not matched to a gene. The CDR3 loop spans 16 amino acids. The CDR3 sequence: CASSPQREGPDNEQFF. Written as DNA, the CDR3 is TGCGCCAGCAGCCCCCAGCGGGAGGGCCCCGACAATGAGCAGTTCTTC.

V gene TRBV10-1 combines with J gene TRBJ1-1; D is undetermined. The V gene's germline CDR1 is WNHNN and CDR2 SYGVQD (reference sequence). Trimming stripped 4 bases from V and 11 bases from J, with 2 bases between. The CDR3 is 8 amino acids. CDR3 protein: CASSGAFF. Here the CDR3 DNA reads TGCGCCAGCAGTGGGGCTTTCTTT.

The chain employs TRBV14 and TRBJ1-1, with 9 bases lining up with TRBD1. Germline values: CDR1 SGHDN, CDR2 FVKESK. Trimming cost V 6 bases and J 4 bases; bases outside gene matches: 6. CDR3 size: 14 residues. The CDR3: CASRPGTGSTEAFF. The CDR3 DNA sequence: TGTGCCAGCAGGCCCGGGACAGGGAGCACTGAAGCTTTCTTT. Filled out from reference TRBV14 and TRBJ1-1, the complete variable domain reads EAGVTQFPSHSVIEKGQTVTLRCDPISGHDNLYWYRRVMGKEIKFLLHFVKESKQDESGMPNNRFLAERTGGTYSTLKVQPAELEDSGVYFCASRPGTGSTEAFFGQGTRLTVV.

The chain recombines TRBV7-9 with TRBJ2-7; tentatively, D is TRBD2 (5 bases). The V gene's germline CDR1 is SEHNR and CDR2 FQNEAQ (reference sequence). Trimming removed 0 bases from V and 2 bases from J, with 14 bases in between. CDR3 length: 16 residues. CDR3 loop: CASSLAPVSAAYEQYF. The CDR3, as DNA: TGTGCCAGCAGCTTAGCGCCGGTTAGCGCAGCCTACGAGCAGTACTTC.

The chain couples TRBV29-1 to TRBJ1-1; no firm D call. The V end was cut by 4 bases, the J end by 5 bases, with 8 bases between. Germline V gene sequence: CDR1 SQVTM, CDR2 ANQGSEA. The CDR3 sequence is 11 residues long. DNA of the CDR3: TGCAGCGTTGGTCTGACTACTGAAGCTTTCTTT. Its protein is CSVGLTTEAFF.

The chain uses TRBV7-9 and TRBJ1-1; weak D call: TRBD1 (5 bases). Germline V gene lookup returns CDR1 SEHNR and CDR2 FQNEAQ (reference sequence). The CDR3 covers 13 residues. V lost 3 bases, J lost 5 bases, and 10 bases lay in between. The CDR3, as DNA: TGTGCCAGCAGCTTTCCTGACAGAACTGAAGCTTTCTTT. As protein: CASSFPDRTEAFF.

The sample holds a few counts of this clonotype. V and J are TRBV7-9 and TRBJ2-2; D ambiguous. The CDR3 loop spans 14 amino acids. V was pared by 3 bases and J by 4 bases, with 9 bases between. Germline CDR1 is SEHNR and CDR2 is FQNEAQ (reference sequence). The CDR3 nucleotides read TGTGCCAGCAGCTTTGCAGGTGGCACCGGGGAGCTGTTTTTT. Translated, it gives CASSFAGGTGELFF.

The rearrangement uses TRBV20-1 and TRBJ2-7; unclear D gene. V lost 5 bases to trimming and J lost 5 bases, with 10 bases between them. This CDR3 comprises 11 residues. Germline V CDR1 and CDR2: DFQATT, SNEGSKA (reference sequence). The CDR3: CSAPRGNEQYF. The CDR3 bases are TGCAGTGCTCCGCGAGGTAACGAGCAGTACTTC.